One and the same sample provided the 28 T cell receptor beta chains below, sequenced in a study of CD8 T cells in ankylosing spondylitis. Each CDR3 protein is one row after TCRdb ran MiXCR on the 5' RACE reads. The repertoire consists of about 150,000 distinct CDR3 sequences, with 10% to 12% occurring once and the leading ten covering approximately 4%. The sequenced sample was blood, either unsorted or a sorted T cell fraction (not recorded which). Every receptor here comes from a female donor with ankylosing spondylitis or in good health (not recorded which).

This clonotype has ten or more counts. The V gene is TRBV18, the J gene TRBJ1-1, with D uncertain. The CDR3 loop spans 14 amino acids. The V end was cut by 6 bases, the J end by 4 bases, with 15 bases between. CDR1 is KGHSH, CDR2 LQKENI, per germline. The CDR3 DNA reads TGTGCCAGCTCGCTCGGGAGCAGGAGCACTGAAGCTTTCTTT. It yields the protein CASSLGSRSTEAFF.

This clonotype was found many times. The genes are TRBV7-2 and TRBJ2-7; D uncertain. Germline lookup yields CDR1 SGHTA and CDR2 FQGNSA. This CDR3 has 13 amino acids. V was cut by 3 bases and J by 4 bases, with 10 bases left in between. The CDR3, as DNA: TGTGCCAGCAGCTTCTTGGAATTATACGAGCAGTACTTC. It yields the protein CASSFLELYEQYF.

This clonotype has ten or more counts. The V gene is TRBV7-2, the J gene TRBJ1-2, with 8 bases matching TRBD1. This CDR3 region has 12 residues. The germline V gene encodes CDR1 SGHTA and CDR2 FQGNSA. The junction had 1 base not matched to a gene; V was cut back by 3 bases and J by 7 bases. The CDR3 DNA sequence: TGTGCCAGCAGCTTGACAGGGGTTGGCTACACCTTC. It codes for CASSLTGVGYTF.

A note on this clonotype: This may arise from a read error, as a much more abundant clone is one base away. The chain recombines TRBV7-8 with TRBJ1-2, with 8 bases matching TRBD1. This CDR3 comprises 15 residues. The V gene's germline CDR1 is SGHVS and CDR2 FQNEAQ. CDR3 DNA sequence: TGTGCCAGCAGCACAAGGACAGGGACTAACTATGGCGACACCTTC. Translating it yields CASSTRTGTNYGDTF.

This clonotype occurred many times. V gene TRBV19 combines with J gene TRBJ1-1, with 8 positions matching TRBD1. This CDR3 comprises 15 residues. The junction had 7 bases not matched to a gene; V was cut back by 5 bases and J by 2 bases. CDR1 is LNHDA and CDR2 is SQIVND in the germline V gene (reference sequence). CDR3 loop: CASSSPTGVNTEAFF. The CDR3 nucleotides are TGTGCCAGTAGTTCCCCGACAGGGGTAAACACTGAAGCTTTCTTT.

This clonotype was counted many times. The CDR3 here is CASSSLAGGPNEQFF. For the CDR3, the DNA is TGTGCCAGCAGCTCACTAGCGGGGGGCCCCAATGAGCAGTTCTTC. The chain joins TRBV7-3 to TRBJ2-1; 12 nucleotides align to TRBD2. CDR1 is SGHTA and CDR2 is FQGTGA in the germline V gene. V trimming: 4 bases; J trimming: 6 bases; junction bases outside the gene matches: 4. The CDR3 covers 15 residues.

This clonotype showed up many times. The chain combines TRBV12-3 or TRBV12-4 with TRBJ2-7, with TRBD2 matching 7 bases. J gave up 4 bases and V 3 bases, and 9 bases lay outside the gene matches. This CDR3 contains 15 residues. DNA for the CDR3: TGTGCCAGCAGTTTCTATGCGGGAGTAGCGTACGAGCAGTACTTC. This gives the protein CASSFYAGVAYEQYF.

This clonotype was detected many times. The chain carries TRBV29-1 and TRBJ2-3; 10 bases align to TRBD2. The junction had 2 bases not matched to a gene; V was cut back by 4 bases and J by 1 base. Germline CDR1 is SQVTM and CDR2 is ANQGSEA. CDR3 length: 14 amino acids. The CDR3 loop reads CSVVLAGGTDTQYF. The CDR3 DNA follows: TGCAGCGTTGTGCTAGCGGGGGGCACAGATACGCAGTATTTT.

V and J are TRBV12-3 or TRBV12-4 and TRBJ1-5, with unresolved D. The V gene lost 2 bases and the J gene lost 0 bases, with 5 bases spanning the gap. The length of the CDR3 is 14 residues. The CDR3: CASSLMDSNQPQHF. CDR3 in DNA: TGTGCCAGCAGTTTAATGGATAGCAATCAGCCCCAGCATTTT.

This clonotype was counted many times. The chain recombines TRBV29-1 with TRBJ2-1; 10 nucleotides match TRBD2. The germline gives CDR1 SQVTM, CDR2 ANQGSEA. The CDR3 extends over 14 amino acids. Trimming at V came to 4 bases and at J to 4 bases, leaving 4 bases not matched to a gene. CDR3 coding DNA: TGCAGCGTTGGGGCTAGCGGGGGATACAATGAGCAGTTCTTC. Translation gives CSVGASGGYNEQFF.

This clonotype has ten or more counts. The chain has TRBV18 and TRBJ1-1; no clear D. Looked up from germline, CDR1 is KGHSH and CDR2 is LQKENI. The V gene lost 2 bases and the J gene lost 6 bases, with 7 bases spanning the gap. The CDR3 runs to 12 residues. CDR3 sequence reads: CASSPSGAEAFF. The CDR3 nucleotides read TGTGCCAGCTCACCATCTGGTGCTGAAGCTTTCTTT.

This clonotype has at least ten counts. The rearrangement links TRBV11-2 to TRBJ2-7; weak D call: TRBD1 (6 bases). The CDR3 consists of 14 residues. Looked up from germline, CDR1 is SGHAT and CDR2 is FQNNGV. V lost 3 bases and J lost 1, with 10 bases in between. CDR3 DNA sequence: TGTGCCAGCAGCTTTCCGACAGGTTCCTACGAGCAGTACTTC. Translating gives CASSFPTGSYEQYF.

The chain links TRBV28 to TRBJ2-7; D possibly corresponds to TRBD2 (5 bases). Trimming took off 5 bases at V and 5 bases at J, with 16 bases between the two ends. Per the germline V gene, CDR1 is MDHEN and CDR2 is SYDVKM. CDR3 length: 14 amino acids. The CDR3 is CASSTARRADEQYF. CDR3 DNA sequence: TGTGCCAGCAGTACCGCGCGAAGAGCGGACGAGCAGTACTTC.

There are many counts of this clonotype. The genes are TRBV12-3 or TRBV12-4 and TRBJ1-5; D perhaps matches TRBD1 (5 bases). The ends were cut back, 6 bases at V and 3 bases at J, with 9 bases in the middle. The CDR3 is 13 residues long. DNA for the CDR3: TGTGCCAGCAGCCAGGGCCACAATCAGCCCCAGCATTTT. Residues: CASSQGHNQPQHF.

This chain links TRBV2 with TRBJ1-6; 9 nucleotides match TRBD1. V shed 6 bases and J 9 bases; nucleotides not matched to a gene: 6. CDR3 length: 14 residues. Germline assignment: CDR1 SNHLY and CDR2 FYNNEI. CDR3 amino acids: CASRGTGRGSPLHF. CDR3 bases: TGTGCCAGCAGGGGGACAGGGAGAGGTTCACCCCTCCACTTT.

This clonotype has just a few counts. The chain combines TRBV19 with TRBJ2-1; D remains unclear. The CDR3 length is 12 residues. Trimming pared 5 bases from V and 4 bases from J, leaving 6 bases between. Germline V gives CDR1 LNHDA, CDR2 SQIVND (reference sequence). The CDR3 region is CASSGQYNEQFF. The CDR3 region has the DNA TGTGCCAGTAGTGGGCAGTACAATGAGCAGTTCTTC.

The chain couples TRBV9 to TRBJ1-4; 9 positions agree with TRBD1. This CDR3 has 15 amino acids. V was pared by 3 bases and J by 6 bases, with 6 bases of the junction left unmatched. Germline loops: CDR1 SGDLS, CDR2 YYNGEE. For the CDR3, the DNA is TGTGCCAGCAGCGGGGACAGGGTTCCCGATGAAAAACTGTTTTTT. Translation: CASSGDRVPDEKLFF.

At least ten counts were recorded for this clonotype. The CDR3 is CASTTDRYNEQFF. For the CDR3, the DNA is TGTGCCAGCACTACGGACAGATACAATGAGCAGTTCTTC. This chain links TRBV28 with TRBJ2-1; a weak D match, TRBD1 (6 bases). V lost 7 bases and J lost 4, with 11 bases in between. The CDR3 spans 13 residues. CDR1 is MDHEN and CDR2 is SYDVKM in the germline V gene.

Ten or more counts support this clonotype. This sequence joins TRBV5-5 and TRBJ2-1; 10 bases are a match to TRBD1. The germline CDR1 and CDR2 sequences are SGHKS and YYEKEE (reference sequence). This CDR3 region has 15 residues. After removal of 6 bases from V and 6 bases from J, the junction contained 9 bases not matched to a gene. CDR3 residues: CASIKGGQGFNEQFF. In DNA form, the CDR3 reads TGTGCCAGCATAAAAGGGGGACAGGGGTTCAATGAGCAGTTCTTC.

This clonotype was observed many times. The CDR3 reads CASSLYVDTQYF. DNA for the CDR3: TGTGCCAGCAGCTTATACGTAGATACGCAGTATTTT. The chain recombines TRBV7-9 with TRBJ2-3; unclear D gene. V lost 2 bases, J lost 5 bases, and 5 bases lay in between. The CDR3 is 12 residues long. The germline gives CDR1 SEHNR, CDR2 FQNEAQ (reference sequence).

This clonotype has a count of ten or more. This rearrangement joins TRBV7-6 to TRBJ2-3; TRBD2 agrees at 7 bases. Trimming at V came to 1 base and at J to 5 bases, leaving 12 bases not matched to a gene. CDR1 and CDR2 (germline): SGHVS, FNYEAQ. CDR3 length: 17 amino acids. The CDR3 nucleotides are TGTGCCAGCAGCTTAGTTGCTAGCGGAAACCACAAAGATACGCAGTATTTT. This sequence encodes CASSLVASGNHKDTQYF.

This clonotype came up many times. This chain links TRBV24-1 with TRBJ2-7; the D is unclear. Trimming left V 2 bases short and J 9 bases short, with 10 bases between. Germline V gene lookup returns CDR1 KGHDR and CDR2 SFDVKD. The CDR3 spans 12 residues. CDR3 bases: TGTGCCACCAGTGATTCGCAGGTGAGGCAGTACTTC. Its protein product is CATSDSQVRQYF.

This clonotype occurred a few times. This rearrangement joins TRBV5-1 to TRBJ2-3; D is unclear. V shed 3 bases and J shed 8 bases, with 19 bases lying between them. The CDR3 has 15 amino acids. CDR1 SGHRS and CDR2 YFSETQ come from the germline V gene. The CDR3 sequence: CASSWELNTVVTQYF. CDR3 coding DNA: TGCGCCAGCAGCTGGGAACTAAACACTGTGGTTACGCAGTATTTT.

This clonotype was seen ten or more times. This sequence joins TRBV20-1 and TRBJ2-1; no clear D gene. The CDR3 has 10 residues. The V end was cut by 3 bases, the J end by 4 bases, with 1 base between. Germline assignment: CDR1 DFQATT and CDR2 SNEGSKA (reference sequence). The CDR3 region has the DNA TGCAGTGCTAGGTACAATGAGCAGTTCTTC. This sequence encodes CSARYNEQFF.

This clonotype has ten or more counts. The V gene is TRBV20-1, the J gene TRBJ2-1; possible D gene TRBD1, 5 bases. The CDR3 totals 15 residues. The germline V gene has CDR1 DFQATT and CDR2 SNEGSKA (reference sequence). V shed 5 bases and J shed 3 bases, with 17 bases lying between them. The CDR3 DNA sequence: TGCAGTGCTTTTCGTACAGGTTCGGACTACAATGAGCAGTTCTTC. Its translation: CSAFRTGSDYNEQFF.

In this sample, this clonotype turned up many times. CDR3 in amino acids: CASALGQGRTGANVLTF. The CDR3 DNA follows: TGTGCCAGCGCCCTTGGACAGGGGAGGACTGGGGCCAACGTCCTGACTTTC. The V gene is TRBV16, the J gene TRBJ2-6; 9 bases line up with TRBD1. The germline V gene has CDR1 KGHSY and CDR2 FQNENV. Trimming cost V 8 bases and J 2 bases; bases outside gene matches: 10. The CDR3 extends over 17 amino acids.

The table lists this clonotype with many counts. This rearrangement joins TRBV24-1 to TRBJ2-1; either TRBD1 or TRBD2 may fit D (5 bases each). Looked up from germline, CDR1 is KGHDR and CDR2 is SFDVKD. V was shortened by 1 base and J by 9 bases, with 15 bases between the two germline ends. This CDR3 is built from 15 residues. This CDR3 is CATSDLNRPGGEQFF. The CDR3, as DNA: TGTGCCACCAGTGATTTAAACAGGCCTGGGGGTGAGCAGTTCTTC.

At least ten counts were recorded for this clonotype. The genes are TRBV29-1 and TRBJ2-3, with D perhaps TRBD1 or TRBD2 (5 bases each). The V gene's germline CDR1 is SQVTM and CDR2 ANQGSEA. The CDR3 loop spans 12 amino acids. V was pared by 4 bases and J by 2 bases, with 7 bases between. The CDR3 protein is CSVGGDTDTQYF. CDR3 sequence (DNA): TGCAGCGTTGGAGGGGACACAGATACGCAGTATTTT.